These T cell receptor beta chains were read from a single sample in a study of blood T cell repertoires in COVID-19. Repertoires were generated with immunoSEQ multiplex PCR, while TCRdb's copy carries only in-frame clones and drops some. The sample includes about 190,000 clones, around 89% of them seen just once. Sequencing input: peripheral blood. These receptors were collected from a human donor in a cohort sampled during active COVID-19. Both conserved end residues are part of each CDR3. The D gene is left open where the match is weak. Clone size is given for some rows only: seen once, a few or many times, or a class if the clone is expanded.

J gene: TRBJ1-4; V gene: TRBV3-1/TRBV3-2; clone size: -; D gene: -; CDR3 DNA: TGTGCCAGCAGCCAAGGATGGGGGGGAAGGGATGAAAAACTGTTTTTT; CDR3 protein: CASSQGWGGRDEKLFF
J gene: TRBJ2-3; V gene: TRBV9; clone size: -; D gene: -; CDR3 DNA: TGTGCCAGCAGCGTAGAGGGAGGCAGATTAGACACAGATACGCAGTATTTT; CDR3 protein: CASSVEGGRLDTDTQYF
J gene: TRBJ2-1; V gene: TRBV4-1; clone size: -; D gene: -; CDR3 DNA: TGCGCCAGCAGCCATATTGGGGCCCCCAATGAGCAGTTCTTC; CDR3 protein: CASSHIGAPNEQFF
J gene: TRBJ2-7; V gene: TRBV2; clone size: -; D gene: TRBD2; CDR3 DNA: TGTGCCAGCAGTGGCGGGACTAGTTTCTCCTACGAGCAGTACTTC; CDR3 protein: CASSGGTSFSYEQYF
J gene: TRBJ2-3; V gene: TRBV6-2/TRBV6-3; clone size: -; D gene: -; CDR3 DNA: TGTGCCAGCAGTTACGGGAGTCCCACAGATACGCAGTATTTT; CDR3 protein: CASSYGSPTDTQYF
J gene: TRBJ2-7; V gene: TRBV7-2; clone size: -; D gene: -; CDR3 DNA: TGTGCCAGCGGTGTGGGGCTTGTCGAGCAGTACTTC; CDR3 protein: CASGVGLVEQYF
J gene: TRBJ2-4; V gene: TRBV9; clone size: -; D gene: -; CDR3 DNA: TGTGCCAGCAGCGTAGAAGCTCATCCCCGTGGCGGTTCGGCCAAAAACATTCAGTACTTC; CDR3 protein: CASSVEAHPRGGSAKNIQYF
J gene: TRBJ2-3; V gene: TRBV28; clone size: -; D gene: TRBD2; CDR3 DNA: TGTGCCAGCGTAGCGGGAGGGCTCACAGATACGCAGTATTTT; CDR3 protein: CASVAGGLTDTQYF
J gene: TRBJ2-3; V gene: TRBV9; clone size: -; D gene: -; CDR3 DNA: TGTGCCAGCAGCGAATCTGGTCAACTAGCAACGCAGTATTTT; CDR3 protein: CASSESGQLATQYF
J gene: TRBJ2-1; V gene: TRBV10-3; clone size: -; D gene: -; CDR3 DNA: TGTGCCATCAGTGAGCGGGAGCATTATGAGCAGTTCTTC; CDR3 protein: CAISEREHYEQFF
J gene: TRBJ2-1; V gene: TRBV6-2/TRBV6-3; clone size: once; D gene: -; CDR3 DNA: TGTGCCAGCAGCCCCGGGACTGCGCAGTTCTTC; CDR3 protein: CASSPGTAQFF